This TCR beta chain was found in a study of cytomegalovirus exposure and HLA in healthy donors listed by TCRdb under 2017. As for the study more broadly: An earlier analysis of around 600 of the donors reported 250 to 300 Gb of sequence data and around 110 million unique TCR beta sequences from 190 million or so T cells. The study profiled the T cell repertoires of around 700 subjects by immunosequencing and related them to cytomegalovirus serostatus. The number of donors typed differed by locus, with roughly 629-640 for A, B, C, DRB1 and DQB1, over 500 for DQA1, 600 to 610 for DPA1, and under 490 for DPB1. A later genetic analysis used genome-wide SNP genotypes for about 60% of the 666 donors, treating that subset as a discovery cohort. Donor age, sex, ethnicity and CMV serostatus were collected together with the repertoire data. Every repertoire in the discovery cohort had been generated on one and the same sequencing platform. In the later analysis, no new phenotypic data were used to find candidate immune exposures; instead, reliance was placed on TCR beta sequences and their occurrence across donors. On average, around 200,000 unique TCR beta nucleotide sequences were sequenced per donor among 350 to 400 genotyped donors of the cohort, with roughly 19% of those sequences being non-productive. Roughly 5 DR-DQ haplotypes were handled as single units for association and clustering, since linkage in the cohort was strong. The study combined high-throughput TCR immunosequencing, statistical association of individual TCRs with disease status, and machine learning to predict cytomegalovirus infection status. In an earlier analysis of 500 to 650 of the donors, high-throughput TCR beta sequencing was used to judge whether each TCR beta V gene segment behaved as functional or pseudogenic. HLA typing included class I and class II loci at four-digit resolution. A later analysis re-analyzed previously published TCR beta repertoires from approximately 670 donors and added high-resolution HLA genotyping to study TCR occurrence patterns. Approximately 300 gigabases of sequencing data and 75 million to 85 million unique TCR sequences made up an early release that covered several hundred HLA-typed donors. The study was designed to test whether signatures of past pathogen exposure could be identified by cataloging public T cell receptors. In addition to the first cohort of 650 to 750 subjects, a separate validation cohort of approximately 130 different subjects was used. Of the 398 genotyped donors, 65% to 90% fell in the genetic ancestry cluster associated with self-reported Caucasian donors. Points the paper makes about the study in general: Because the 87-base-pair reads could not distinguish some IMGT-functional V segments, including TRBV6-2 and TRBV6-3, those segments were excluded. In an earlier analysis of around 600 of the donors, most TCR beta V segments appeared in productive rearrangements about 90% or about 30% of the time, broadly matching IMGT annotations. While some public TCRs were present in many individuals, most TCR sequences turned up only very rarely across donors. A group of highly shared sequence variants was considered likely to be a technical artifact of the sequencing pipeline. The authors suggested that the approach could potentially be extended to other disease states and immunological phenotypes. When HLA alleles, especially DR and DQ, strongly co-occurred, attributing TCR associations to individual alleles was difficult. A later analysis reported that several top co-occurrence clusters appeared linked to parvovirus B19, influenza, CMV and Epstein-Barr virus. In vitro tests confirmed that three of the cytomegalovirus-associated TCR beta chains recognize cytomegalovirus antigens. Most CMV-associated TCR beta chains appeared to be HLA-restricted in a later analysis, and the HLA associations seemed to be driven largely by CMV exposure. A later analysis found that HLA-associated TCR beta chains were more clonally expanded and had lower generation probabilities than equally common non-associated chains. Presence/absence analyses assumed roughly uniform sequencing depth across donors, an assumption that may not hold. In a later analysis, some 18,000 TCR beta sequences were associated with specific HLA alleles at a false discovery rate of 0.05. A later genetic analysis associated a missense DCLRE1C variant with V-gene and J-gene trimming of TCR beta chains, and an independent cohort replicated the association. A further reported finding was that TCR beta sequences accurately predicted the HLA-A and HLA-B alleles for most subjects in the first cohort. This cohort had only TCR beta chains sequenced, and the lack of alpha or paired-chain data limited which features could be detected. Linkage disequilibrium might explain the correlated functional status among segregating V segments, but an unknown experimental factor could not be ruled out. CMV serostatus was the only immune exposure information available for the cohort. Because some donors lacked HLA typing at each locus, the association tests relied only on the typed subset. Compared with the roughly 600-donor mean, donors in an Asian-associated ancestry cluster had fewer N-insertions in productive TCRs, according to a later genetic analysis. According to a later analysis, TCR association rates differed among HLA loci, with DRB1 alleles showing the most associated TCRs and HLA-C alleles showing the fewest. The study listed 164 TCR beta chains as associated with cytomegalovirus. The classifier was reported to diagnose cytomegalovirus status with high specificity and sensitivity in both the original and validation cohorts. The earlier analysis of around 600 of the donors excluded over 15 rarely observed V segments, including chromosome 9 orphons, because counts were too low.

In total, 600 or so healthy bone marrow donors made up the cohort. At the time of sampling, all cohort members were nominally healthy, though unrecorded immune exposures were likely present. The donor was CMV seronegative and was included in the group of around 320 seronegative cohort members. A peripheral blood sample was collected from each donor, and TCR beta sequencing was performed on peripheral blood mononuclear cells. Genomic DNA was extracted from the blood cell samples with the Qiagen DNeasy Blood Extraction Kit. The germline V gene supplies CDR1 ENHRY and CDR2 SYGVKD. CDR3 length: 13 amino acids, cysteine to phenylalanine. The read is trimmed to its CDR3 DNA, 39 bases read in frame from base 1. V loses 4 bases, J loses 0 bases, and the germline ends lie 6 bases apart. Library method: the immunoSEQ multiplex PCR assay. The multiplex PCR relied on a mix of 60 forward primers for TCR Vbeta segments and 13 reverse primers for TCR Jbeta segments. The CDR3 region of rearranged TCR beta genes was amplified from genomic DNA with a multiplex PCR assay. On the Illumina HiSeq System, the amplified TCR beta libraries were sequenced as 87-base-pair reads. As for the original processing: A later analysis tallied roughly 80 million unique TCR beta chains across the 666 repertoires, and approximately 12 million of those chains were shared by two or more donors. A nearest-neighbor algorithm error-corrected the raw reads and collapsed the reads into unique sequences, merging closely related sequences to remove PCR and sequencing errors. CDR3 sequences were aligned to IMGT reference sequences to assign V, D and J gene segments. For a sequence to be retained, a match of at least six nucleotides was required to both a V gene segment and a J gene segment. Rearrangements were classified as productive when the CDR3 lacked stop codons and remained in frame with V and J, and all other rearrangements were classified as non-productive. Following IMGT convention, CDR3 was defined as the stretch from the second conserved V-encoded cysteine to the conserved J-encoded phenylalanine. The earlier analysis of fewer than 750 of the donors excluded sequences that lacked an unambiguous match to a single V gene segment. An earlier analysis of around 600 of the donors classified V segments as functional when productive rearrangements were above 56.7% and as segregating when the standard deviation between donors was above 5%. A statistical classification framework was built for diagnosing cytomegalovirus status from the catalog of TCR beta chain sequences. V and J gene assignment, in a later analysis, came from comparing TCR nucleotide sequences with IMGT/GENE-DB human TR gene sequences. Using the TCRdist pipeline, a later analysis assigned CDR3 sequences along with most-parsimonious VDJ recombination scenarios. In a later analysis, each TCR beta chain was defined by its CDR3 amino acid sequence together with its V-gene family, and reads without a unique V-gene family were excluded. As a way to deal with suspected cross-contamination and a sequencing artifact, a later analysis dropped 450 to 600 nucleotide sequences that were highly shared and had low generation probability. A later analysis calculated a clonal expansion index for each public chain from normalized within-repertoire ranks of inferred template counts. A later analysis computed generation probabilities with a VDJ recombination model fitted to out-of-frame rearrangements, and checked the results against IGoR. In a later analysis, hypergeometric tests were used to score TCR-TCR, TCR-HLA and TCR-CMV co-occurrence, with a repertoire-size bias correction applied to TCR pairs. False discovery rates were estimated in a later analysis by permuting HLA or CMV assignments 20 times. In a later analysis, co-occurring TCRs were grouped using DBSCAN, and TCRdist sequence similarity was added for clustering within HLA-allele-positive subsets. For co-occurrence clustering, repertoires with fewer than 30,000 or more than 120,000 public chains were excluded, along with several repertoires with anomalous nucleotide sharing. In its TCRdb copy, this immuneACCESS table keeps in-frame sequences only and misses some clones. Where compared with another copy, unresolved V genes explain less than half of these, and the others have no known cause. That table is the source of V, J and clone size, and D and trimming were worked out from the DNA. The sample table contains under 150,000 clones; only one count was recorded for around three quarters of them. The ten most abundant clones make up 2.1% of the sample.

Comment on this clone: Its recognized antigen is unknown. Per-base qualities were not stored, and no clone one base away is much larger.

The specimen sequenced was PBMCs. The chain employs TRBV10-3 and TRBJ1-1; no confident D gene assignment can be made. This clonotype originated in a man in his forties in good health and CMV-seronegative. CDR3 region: CAISGEMNTEAFF. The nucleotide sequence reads TGTGCCATCAGTGGGGAGATGAACACTGAAGCTTTCTTT.